The clone carrying this T cell receptor beta chain was detected only once. Its antigen is as yet unknown. The data are from a study of cytomegalovirus exposure and HLA in healthy donors. Whole-study results and caveats: Later analysis placed DRB1 highest and HLA-C lowest in TCR association rates, which differed by HLA locus. Most CMV-associated TCR beta chains appeared HLA-restricted in a later analysis. Across all donors, roughly uniform sequencing depth was an assumption of the presence/absence analyses.

It was with 60 Vbeta and 13 Jbeta primers that the PCR ran. Sequencing was performed with immunoSEQ multiplex PCR; in TCRdb, only in-frame clones are kept and a portion is missing. The profile shows approximately 150,000 clones, roughly 80% of them singletons. Sequencing was carried out using PBMCs. This sequence was found in a woman aged 18-29 years in good health and CMV-seropositive.

This CDR3 reads CASSHGHPNTEAFF. The CDR3, as DNA: TGTGCCAGTAGCCACGGACACCCGAACACTGAAGCTTTCTTT. The chain couples TRBV19 to TRBJ1-1, with D perhaps matching TRBD1 (5 bases). This CDR3 is 14 amino acids long. Trimming took off 6 bases at V and 1 base at J, with 12 bases between the two ends. The germline gives CDR1 LNHDA, CDR2 SQIVND (reference sequence).